This T cell receptor (beta chain) was retrieved from a study of cytomegalovirus exposure and HLA in healthy donors. Study results and limitations: Cytomegalovirus association was assigned to some 160 TCR beta chains. HLA alleles showed associations with 15,000 to 20,000 TCR beta sequences in a later analysis, at a 0.05 false discovery rate.

In the PCR, 60 Vbeta and 13 Jbeta primers were used. Per the authors' pipeline: The authors later counted about 80 million unique TCR beta chains, 9 million to 14 million of them shared. The assay was immunoSEQ multiplex PCR, and TCRdb's table has in-frame clones only and misses some. That table is the source of V, J and clone size, and D and trimming were worked out from the DNA. The sample carries approximately 79,000 clones, 70% to 85% recorded once. Details on this clone: As yet, its antigen is unknown.

At the time of sampling, donors were nominally healthy, though unrecorded immune exposures were likely. The source of this sequence is a man aged 35 to 55 in good health and CMV-seropositive. The material sequenced was PBMCs.

This CDR3 reads CAISEGPGQGNEKLFF. As DNA, the CDR3 is TGTGCCATCAGTGAGGGACCGGGACAGGGTAATGAAAAACTGTTTTTT. The chain employs TRBV10-3 and TRBJ1-4; 9 bases are a match to TRBD1. Per the germline V gene, CDR1 is ENHRY and CDR2 is SYGVKD. Germline trimming cut 2 bases from V and 4 bases from J; bases unmatched to any gene: 5. This CDR3 has 16 residues.